The entry that follows covers one TCR beta chain sequence. This entry belongs to a study of T cells in Graves' hyperthyroidism and ophthalmopathy. CDR3 length: 13 residues. The germline V gene has CDR1 DFQATT and CDR2 SNEGSKA (reference sequence). The trim removed 3 bases at V and 7 bases at J, leaving 5 bases unmatched. Patients were excluded because of uncontrolled infection, other autoimmune disease, pregnancy or lactation. Amplification of TCR beta CDR3 regions used RNA as the template. Initially, a first-round RT-PCR of the TCR CDR3 employed the HTBI primer set. TCRdb redid the calling of the multiplex PCR reads with MiXCR, one entry per CDR3 protein. The sample shows hundreds of thousands of distinct CDR3 sequences, over 40% of them seen only once.

The sequence was collected from an adult man with Graves' disease, either hyperthyroidism or ophthalmopathy (not recorded which). The sequencing sample was made of peripheral blood or thyroid tissue (not recorded which). V usage is TRBV20-1 and J usage is TRBJ2-7, with TRBD1 matching over 11 bases. The CDR3: CSASPDRGREQYF. For the CDR3, the DNA is TGCAGTGCTAGTCCGGACAGGGGGCGTGAGCAGTACTTC.